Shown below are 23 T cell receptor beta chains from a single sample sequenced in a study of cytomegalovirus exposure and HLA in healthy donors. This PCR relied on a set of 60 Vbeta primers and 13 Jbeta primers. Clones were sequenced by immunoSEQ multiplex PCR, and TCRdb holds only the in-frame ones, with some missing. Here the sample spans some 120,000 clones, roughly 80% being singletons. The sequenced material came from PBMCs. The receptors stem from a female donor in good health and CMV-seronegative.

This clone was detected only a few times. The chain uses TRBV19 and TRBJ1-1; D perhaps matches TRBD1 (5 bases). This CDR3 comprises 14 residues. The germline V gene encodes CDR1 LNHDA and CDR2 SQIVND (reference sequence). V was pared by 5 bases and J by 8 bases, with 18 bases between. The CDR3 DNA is TGTGCCAGTAGTCCCACCCCGGGGGGAGCGGAAGCTTTCTTT. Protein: CASSPTPGGAEAFF.

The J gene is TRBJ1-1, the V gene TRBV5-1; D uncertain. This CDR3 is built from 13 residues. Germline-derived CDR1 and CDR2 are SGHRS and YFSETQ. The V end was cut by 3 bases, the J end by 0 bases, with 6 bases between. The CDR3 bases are TGCGCCAGCAGCTCACTCCTGAACACTGAAGCTTTCTTT. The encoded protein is CASSSLLNTEAFF.

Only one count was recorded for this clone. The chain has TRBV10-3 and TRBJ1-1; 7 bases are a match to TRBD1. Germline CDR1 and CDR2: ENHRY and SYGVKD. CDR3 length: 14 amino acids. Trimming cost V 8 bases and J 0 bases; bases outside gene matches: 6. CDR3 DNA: TGTGCCATCCAGGGGGATGGGATGAACACTGAAGCTTTCTTT. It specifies CAIQGDGMNTEAFF.

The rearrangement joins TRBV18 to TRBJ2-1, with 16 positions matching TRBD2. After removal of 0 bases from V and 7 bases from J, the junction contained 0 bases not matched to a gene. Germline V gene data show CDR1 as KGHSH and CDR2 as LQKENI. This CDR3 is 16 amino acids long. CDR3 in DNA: TGTGCCAGCTCACCACCGGGACTAGCGGGAGGGAATGAGCAGTTCTTC. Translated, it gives CASSPPGLAGGNEQFF.

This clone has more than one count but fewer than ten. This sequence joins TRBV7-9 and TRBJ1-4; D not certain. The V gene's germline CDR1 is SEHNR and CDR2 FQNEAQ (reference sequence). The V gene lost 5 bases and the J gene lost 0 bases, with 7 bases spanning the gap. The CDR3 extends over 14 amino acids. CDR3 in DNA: TGTGCCAGCAGCCCAGAAGCAACTAATGAAAAACTGTTTTTT. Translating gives CASSPEATNEKLFF.

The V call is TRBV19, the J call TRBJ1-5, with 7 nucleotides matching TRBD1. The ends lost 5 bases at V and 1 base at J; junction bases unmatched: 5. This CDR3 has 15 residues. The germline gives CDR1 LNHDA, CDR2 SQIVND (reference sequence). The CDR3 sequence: CASSGGQRSNQPQHF. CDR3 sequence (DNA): TGTGCCAGTAGTGGGGGACAGAGAAGCAATCAGCCCCAGCATTTT.

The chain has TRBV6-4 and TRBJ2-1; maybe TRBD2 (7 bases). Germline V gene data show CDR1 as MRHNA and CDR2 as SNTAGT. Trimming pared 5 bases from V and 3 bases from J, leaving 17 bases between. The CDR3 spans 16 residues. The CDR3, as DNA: TGTGCCAGCAGTCTCCACCGGGGGGCTGACTACAATGAGCAGTTCTTC. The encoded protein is CASSLHRGADYNEQFF.

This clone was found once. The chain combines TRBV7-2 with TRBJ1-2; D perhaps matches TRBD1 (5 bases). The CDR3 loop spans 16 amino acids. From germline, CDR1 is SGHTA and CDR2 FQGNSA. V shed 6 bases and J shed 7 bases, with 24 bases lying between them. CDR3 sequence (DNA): TGTGCCAGCAGTCGGTTGGGGCAGGCTGCTGTTGTTGGCTACACCTTC. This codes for CASSRLGQAAVVGYTF.

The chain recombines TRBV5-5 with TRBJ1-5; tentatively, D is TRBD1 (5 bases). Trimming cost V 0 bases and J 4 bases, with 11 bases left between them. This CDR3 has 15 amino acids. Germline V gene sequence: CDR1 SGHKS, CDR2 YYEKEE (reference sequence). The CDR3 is CASSLVAGPNQPQHF. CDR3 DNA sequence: TGTGCCAGCAGCTTGGTAGCAGGGCCAAATCAGCCCCAGCATTTT.

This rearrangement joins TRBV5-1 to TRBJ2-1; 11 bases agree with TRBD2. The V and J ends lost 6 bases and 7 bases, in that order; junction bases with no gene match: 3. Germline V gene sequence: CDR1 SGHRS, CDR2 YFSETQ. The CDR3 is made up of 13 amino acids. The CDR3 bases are TGCGCCAGCACTAGCGGGAGGCTGAATGAGCAGTTCTTC. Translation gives CASTSGRLNEQFF.

Written as DNA, the CDR3 is TGCGCCAGCAGCTTGGTCTCGGGCTACGAGCAGTACTTC. Protein product: CASSLVSGYEQYF. The J gene is TRBJ2-7, the V gene TRBV5-1; D remains ambiguous. This CDR3 region has 13 residues. The V and J ends lost 0 bases and 3 bases respectively, with 7 bases between them. Per germline, CDR1 SGHRS and CDR2 YFSETQ.

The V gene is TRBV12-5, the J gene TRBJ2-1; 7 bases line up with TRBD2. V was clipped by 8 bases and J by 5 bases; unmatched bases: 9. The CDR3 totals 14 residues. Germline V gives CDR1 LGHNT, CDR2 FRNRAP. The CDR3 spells CASRAGIDNNEQFF. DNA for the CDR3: TGTGCTAGTAGAGCGGGAATTGACAACAATGAGCAGTTCTTC. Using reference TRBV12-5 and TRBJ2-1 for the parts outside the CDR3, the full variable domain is DARVTQTPRHKVTEMGQEVTMRCQPILGHNTVFWYRQTMMQGLELLAYFRNRAPLDDSGMPKDRFSAEMPDATLATLKIQPSEPRDSAVYFCASRAGIDNNEQFFGPGTRLTVL.

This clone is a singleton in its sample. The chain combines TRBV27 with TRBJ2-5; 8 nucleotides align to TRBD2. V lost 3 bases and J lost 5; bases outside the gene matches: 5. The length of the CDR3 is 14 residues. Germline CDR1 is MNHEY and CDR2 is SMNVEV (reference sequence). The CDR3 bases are TGTGCCAGCAGTTTCCTTCCGGGGGGGGAGACCCAGTACTTC. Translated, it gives CASSFLPGGETQYF.

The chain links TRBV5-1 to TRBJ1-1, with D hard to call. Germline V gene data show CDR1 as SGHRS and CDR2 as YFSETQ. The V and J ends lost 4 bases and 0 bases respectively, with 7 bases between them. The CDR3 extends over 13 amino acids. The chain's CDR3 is CASSAGVNTEAFF. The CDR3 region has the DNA TGCGCCAGCAGCGCCGGGGTGAACACTGAAGCTTTCTTT.

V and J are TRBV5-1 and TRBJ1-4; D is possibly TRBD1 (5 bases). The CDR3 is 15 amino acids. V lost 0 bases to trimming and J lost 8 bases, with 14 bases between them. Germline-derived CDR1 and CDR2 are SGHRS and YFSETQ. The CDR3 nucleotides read TGCGCCAGCAGCTTGGACCGGGGGTTGGAGGAAAAACTGTTTTTT. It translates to CASSLDRGLEEKLFF.

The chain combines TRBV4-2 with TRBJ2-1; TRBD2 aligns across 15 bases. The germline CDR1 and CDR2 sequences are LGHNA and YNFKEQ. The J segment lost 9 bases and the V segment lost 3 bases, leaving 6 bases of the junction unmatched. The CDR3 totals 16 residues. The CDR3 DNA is TGTGCCAGCAGCCACGGGACTAGCGGGGGGTTAAGTGAGCAGTTCTTC. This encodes CASSHGTSGGLSEQFF.

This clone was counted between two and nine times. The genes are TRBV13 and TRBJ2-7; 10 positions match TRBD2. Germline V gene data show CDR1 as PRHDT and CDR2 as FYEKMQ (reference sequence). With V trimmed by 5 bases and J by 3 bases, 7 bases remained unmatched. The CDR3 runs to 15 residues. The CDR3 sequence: CASSPRLAGIYEQYF. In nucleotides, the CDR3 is TGTGCCAGCAGCCCCCGACTAGCGGGTATCTACGAGCAGTACTTC.

DNA for the CDR3: TGTGCCAGCAGCTACGGTGGGTCGGGAGTTGACTATGGCTACACCTTC. This encodes CASSYGGSGVDYGYTF. The chain couples TRBV7-2 to TRBJ1-2; the D is unclear. In germline, CDR1 is SGHTA, CDR2 FQGNSA. This CDR3 spans 16 amino acids. V lost 4 bases and J 3 bases, leaving 18 bases between the germline ends. The complete variable domain, with remaining parts taken from reference TRBV7-2 and TRBJ1-2, reads GAGVSQSPSNKVTEKGKDVELRCDPISGHTALYWYRQSLGQGLEFLIYFQGNSAPDKSGLPSDRFSAERTGGSVSTLTIQRTQQEDSAVYLCASSYGGSGVDYGYTFGSGTRLTVV.

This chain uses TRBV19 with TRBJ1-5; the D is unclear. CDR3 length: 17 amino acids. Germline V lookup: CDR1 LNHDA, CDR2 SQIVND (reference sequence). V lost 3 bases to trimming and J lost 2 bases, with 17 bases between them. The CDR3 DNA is TGTGCCAGTAGTATGCCCACCCGACTCCGGGGCAATCAGCCCCAGCATTTT. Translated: CASSMPTRLRGNQPQHF.

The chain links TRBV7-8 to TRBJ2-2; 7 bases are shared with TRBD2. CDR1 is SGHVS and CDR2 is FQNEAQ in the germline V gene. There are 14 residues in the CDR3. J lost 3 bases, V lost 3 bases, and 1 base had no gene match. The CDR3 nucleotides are TGTGCCAGCAGCTTCAGCGGGGACACCGGGGAGCTGTTTTTT. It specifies CASSFSGDTGELFF.

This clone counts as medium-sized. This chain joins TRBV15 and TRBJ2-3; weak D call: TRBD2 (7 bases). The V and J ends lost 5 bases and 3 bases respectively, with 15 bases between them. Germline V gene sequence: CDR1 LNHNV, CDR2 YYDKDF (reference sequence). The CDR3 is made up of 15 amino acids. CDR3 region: CATSPTAGATDTQYF. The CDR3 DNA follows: TGTGCCACCAGCCCTACCGCGGGGGCTACAGATACGCAGTATTTT.

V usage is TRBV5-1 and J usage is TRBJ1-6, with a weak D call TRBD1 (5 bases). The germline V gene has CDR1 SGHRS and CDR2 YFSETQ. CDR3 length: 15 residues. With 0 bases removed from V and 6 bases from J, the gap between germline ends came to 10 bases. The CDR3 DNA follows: TGCGCCAGCAGCTTGGTTGGAGGGGTTAATTCACCCCTCCACTTT. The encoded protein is CASSLVGGVNSPLHF.

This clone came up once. The CDR3 coding sequence is TGCGCCAGCAGCCAAGGCCGGGGGGCGGGAGTATCCAATGAGCAGTTCTTC. Encoded protein: CASSQGRGAGVSNEQFF. The rearrangement joins TRBV4-1 to TRBJ2-1, with TRBD2 as a possible D gene (7 bases). Trimming pared 1 base from V and 6 bases from J, leaving 19 bases between. The CDR3 is 17 amino acids. The germline V gene encodes CDR1 MGHRA and CDR2 YSYEKL.